The 23 T cell receptor beta chains below come from one sample, sequenced in a study of T cell clones after liver transplantation. The table came from immunoSEQ multiplex PCR; TCRdb's copy has only in-frame clones and leaves some out. The sample records some 120,000 clones, about nine tenths being singletons. Material: CD4+ T cells from blood, obtained 12 months after liver transplant. The source is a human patient who received a liver transplant. Some T cells could come from the graft donor.

This chain joins TRBV20-1 and TRBJ2-1, with D possibly being TRBD1 (6 bases). Trimming took off 4 bases at V and 8 bases at J, with 9 bases between the two ends. Germline V CDR1 and CDR2: DFQATT, SNEGSKA (reference sequence). The CDR3 loop spans 11 amino acids. The CDR3 spells CSATRTDEQFF. CDR3 in DNA: TGCAGTGCTACCCGGACAGATGAGCAGTTCTTC.

The rearrangement joins TRBV5-6 to TRBJ1-1; D is possibly TRBD1 (6 bases). The V end was cut by 4 bases, the J end by 3 bases, with 16 bases between. The CDR3 contains 15 residues. Germline V gene data show CDR1 as SGHDT and CDR2 as YYEEEE. CDR3 coding DNA: TGTGCCAGCAGCCCAAGGATAAGGGGGGACACTGAAGCTTTCTTT. Protein sequence: CASSPRIRGDTEAFF.

There are a few counts of this clone. The chain uses TRBV2 and TRBJ1-2; perhaps TRBD1 as D (6 bases). CDR1 is SNHLY, CDR2 FYNNEI, per germline. The germline V and J ends were trimmed by 6 bases and 0 bases, with 11 bases remaining between them. This CDR3 region has 14 residues. The CDR3 bases are TGTGCCAGCAGGGACAGTCCTTCTAACTATGGCTACACCTTC. Its protein product is CASRDSPSNYGYTF.

The genes are TRBV19 and TRBJ2-7, with a tentative D call TRBD1 (6 bases). Germline CDR1 LNHDA, CDR2 SQIVND (reference sequence). Trimming left V 7 bases short and J 2 bases short, with 9 bases between. CDR3 length: 12 amino acids. CDR3 in amino acids: CASKGQPYEQYF. In nucleotides, the CDR3 is TGTGCCAGTAAAGGACAGCCCTACGAGCAGTACTTC.

The rearrangement uses TRBV10-2 and TRBJ1-1; the D gene is possibly TRBD1 (5 bases). V was cut by 6 bases and J by 4 bases, with 12 bases left in between. There are 13 residues in the CDR3. Germline loops: CDR1 WSHSY, CDR2 SAAADI. The CDR3 nucleotides are TGCGCCAGCAGCATTCGACAGAGCACTGAAGCTTTCTTT. Its translation: CASSIRQSTEAFF.

The chain combines TRBV19 with TRBJ2-7; 9 bases map to TRBD1. This CDR3 comprises 14 residues. Germline V gives CDR1 LNHDA, CDR2 SQIVND (reference sequence). V lost 2 bases to trimming and J lost 6 bases; unmatched junction nucleotides: 5. CDR3 loop: CASSITGQGSEQYF. CDR3 sequence (DNA): TGTGCCAGTAGTATAACGGGACAGGGTTCCGAGCAGTACTTC.

The chain combines TRBV7-6 with TRBJ2-7; no clear D. With 0 bases removed from V and 6 bases from J, the gap between germline ends came to 9 bases. Germline loops: CDR1 SGHVS, CDR2 FNYEAQ. This CDR3 is built from 13 residues. The CDR3 is CASSLASRGEQYF. The DNA for the CDR3 is TGTGCCAGCAGCTTAGCGTCTAGAGGCGAGCAGTACTTC.

The V gene is TRBV2, the J gene TRBJ2-1; 9 positions agree with TRBD2. The CDR3 runs 16 residues. Germline V gene lookup returns CDR1 SNHLY and CDR2 FYNNEI. The ends lost 6 bases at V and 7 bases at J; junction bases unmatched: 13. The CDR3 protein is CASREARGGRGNEQFF. The CDR3 coding sequence is TGTGCCAGCAGGGAGGCTCGGGGCGGGAGGGGAAATGAGCAGTTCTTC. Drawing the rest from reference TRBV2 and TRBJ2-1, the complete variable domain is EPEVTQTPSHQVTQMGQEVILRCVPISNHLYFYWYRQILGQKVEFLVSFYNNEISEKSEIFDDQFSVERPDGSNFTLKIRSTKLEDSAMYFCASREARGGRGNEQFFGPGTRLTVL.

The genes are TRBV5-1 and TRBJ2-3; D call uncertain. Trimming pared 9 bases from V and 2 bases from J, leaving 4 bases between. This CDR3 has 10 residues. Germline CDR1 SGHRS, CDR2 YFSETQ. The CDR3 sequence: CATDTDTQYF. CDR3 DNA: TGCGCCACCGACACAGATACGCAGTATTTT.

This chain connects TRBV5-1 to TRBJ2-3, with D hard to call. This CDR3 spans 11 amino acids. V was shortened by 5 bases and J by 2 bases, with 3 bases between the two germline ends. CDR1 is SGHRS and CDR2 is YFSETQ in the germline V gene. As DNA, the CDR3 is TGCGCCAGCAGGACCACAGATACGCAGTATTTT. It is translated as CASRTTDTQYF.

The gene calls are TRBV7-2 and TRBJ2-5; perhaps TRBD2 as D (6 bases). CDR3 length equals 13 residues. Per germline, CDR1 SGHTA and CDR2 FQGNSA. V shed 3 bases and J shed 3 bases, with 8 bases lying between them. The CDR3 sequence is CASSFWEEETQYF. CDR3 DNA sequence: TGTGCCAGCAGCTTCTGGGAGGAAGAGACCCAGTACTTC. Full variable domain (outside the CDR3, taken from reference TRBV7-2 and TRBJ2-5): GAGVSQSPSNKVTEKGKDVELRCDPISGHTALYWYRQSLGQGLEFLIYFQGNSAPDKSGLPSDRFSAERTGGSVSTLTIQRTQQEDSAVYLCASSFWEEETQYFGPGTRLLVL.

The chain couples TRBV7-2 to TRBJ2-3; 7 nucleotides align to TRBD2. Germline V gene lookup returns CDR1 SGHTA and CDR2 FQGNSA. J was trimmed by 0 bases and V by 6 bases; bases with no gene match: 6. The CDR3 covers 15 residues. The CDR3 loop is CASRQSSGSTDTQYF. CDR3 DNA sequence: TGTGCCAGCAGACAATCTAGCGGAAGCACAGATACGCAGTATTTT. Full variable domain (remainder filled in from reference TRBV7-2 and TRBJ2-3): GAGVSQSPSNKVTEKGKDVELRCDPISGHTALYWYRQSLGQGLEFLIYFQGNSAPDKSGLPSDRFSAERTGGSVSTLTIQRTQQEDSAVYLCASRQSSGSTDTQYFGPGTRLTVL.

The V call is TRBV11-3, the J call TRBJ1-1; D unresolved. Trimming pared 1 base from V and 0 bases from J, leaving 12 bases between. CDR1 and CDR2 from the germline V gene are SGHNT and YENEEA. The CDR3 spans 16 residues. CDR3 coding DNA: TGTGCCAGCAGCTTAGCGGGAGCGCGGATGAACACTGAAGCTTTCTTT. It encodes CASSLAGARMNTEAFF.

V gene TRBV11-3 combines with J gene TRBJ2-7; 7 nucleotides align to TRBD2. Germline V gene sequence: CDR1 SGHNT, CDR2 YENEEA. The CDR3 consists of 16 residues. Trimming took 1 base from V and 0 from J; bases not matched to a gene: 6. DNA for the CDR3: TGTGCCAGCAGCTTAGGCGGTCTAGCGGCCTCCTACGAGCAGTACTTC. Translation: CASSLGGLAASYEQYF.

This clone was seen a single time. The rearrangement uses TRBV9 and TRBJ2-2; no clear D. The CDR3 sequence is 15 residues long. The germline V gene encodes CDR1 SGDLS and CDR2 YYNGEE. V lost 0 bases, J lost 0 bases, and 6 bases lay in between. CDR3 residues: CASSVADANTGELFF. The CDR3 DNA reads as TGTGCCAGCAGCGTAGCGGACGCGAACACCGGGGAGCTGTTTTTT.

This clone was seen a few times. This rearrangement joins TRBV19 to TRBJ1-2, with TRBD1 identical over 7 bases. Germline assignment: CDR1 LNHDA and CDR2 SQIVND (reference sequence). This CDR3 is 17 amino acids long. The junction had 14 bases not matched to a gene; V was cut back by 3 bases and J by 4 bases. CDR3 region: CASSMEQGSPRGYGYTF. Written as DNA, the CDR3 is TGTGCCAGTAGTATGGAACAGGGGAGTCCTAGGGGCTATGGCTACACCTTC.

The chain couples TRBV11-2 to TRBJ2-2; unclear D gene. Between the trimmed V and J ends, which lost 3 bases and 1 base, there was a span of 6 bases. This CDR3 contains 14 residues. In germline, CDR1 is SGHAT, CDR2 FQNNGV. The CDR3 nucleotides read TGTGCCAGCAGCTTGATCAGGAACACCGGGGAGCTGTTTTTT. It codes for CASSLIRNTGELFF.

This chain links TRBV10-1 with TRBJ2-7; the match to TRBD2 covers 9 bases. With V trimmed by 6 bases and J by 4 bases, 13 bases remained unmatched. This CDR3 contains 16 residues. In germline, CDR1 is WNHNN, CDR2 SYGVQD (reference sequence). This chain's CDR3 is CASSRENMTSGYEQYF. The CDR3 coding sequence is TGCGCCAGCAGCCGAGAGAACATGACTAGCGGTTACGAGCAGTACTTC.

The rearrangement uses TRBV27 and TRBJ1-5; D may be TRBD1 (5 bases). CDR1 is MNHEY, CDR2 SMNVEV, per germline (reference sequence). The CDR3 runs 15 residues. V was pared by 2 bases and J by 5 bases, with 13 bases between. The CDR3 loop reads CASSLDKGSDQPQHF. In nucleotides, the CDR3 is TGTGCCAGCAGTTTAGACAAGGGGTCGGATCAGCCCCAGCATTTT.

This clone was seen once. CDR3 in DNA: TGTGCCAGCAGCCACTACAAAAGGGATTACAATGAGCAGTTCTTC. Translation: CASSHYKRDYNEQFF. The chain combines TRBV7-6 with TRBJ2-1; no reliable D call. V dropped 5 bases and J dropped 4 bases, with 15 bases sitting between them. The CDR3 is 15 residues long. Germline V gene lookup returns CDR1 SGHVS and CDR2 FNYEAQ.

The gene calls are TRBV4-3 and TRBJ2-5; 7 nucleotides line up with TRBD1. The CDR3 is 15 residues long. Trimming removed 0 bases from V and 2 bases from J; junction bases left unmatched: 3. Looked up from germline, CDR1 is LGHNA and CDR2 is YSLEER. The CDR3 bases are TGCGCCAGCAGCCAAGAAACAGGGGCGCAAGAGACCCAGTACTTC. Translation gives CASSQETGAQETQYF.

This chain joins TRBV5-8 and TRBJ2-5, with D perhaps assigned TRBD1 or TRBD2 (5 bases each). CDR3 size: 14 residues. Germline CDR1 reads SGHTS; CDR2 reads YDEGEE. V gave up 2 bases and J gave up 1 base, with 9 bases separating them. CDR3 protein: CASSLRDGQETQYF. CDR3 nucleotide sequence: TGTGCCAGCAGCTTAAGGGACGGCCAAGAGACCCAGTACTTC.

This chain links TRBV5-3 with TRBJ2-1; perhaps TRBD2 as D (5 bases). TRBV5-3 is an ORF, with its function uncertain. V was trimmed by 8 bases and J by 6 bases, leaving 9 bases between them. This CDR3 contains 11 residues. Here the CDR3 reads CARKDCNEQFF. The DNA for the CDR3 is TGTGCCAGGAAGGACTGCAATGAGCAGTTCTTC.